This T cell receptor beta chain was recovered during a study of blood T cell repertoires in COVID-19. Study in general: Italy, Spain and the United States were the sources of the convalescent and acute COVID-19 samples. Nucleic acid was either cDNA or gDNA, and it came from T cells, B-cell-depleted T cells, or PBMCs.

This CDR3 region has 14 residues. Between the trimmed V and J ends, which lost 3 bases and 0 bases, there was a span of 9 bases. The germline CDR1 and CDR2 sequences are DFQATT and SNEGSKA (reference sequence). Authors' data handling: Estimates of nucleated cell counts were drawn from the amplification of reference gene primers. Repertoires were generated with immunoSEQ multiplex PCR, while TCRdb's copy carries only in-frame clones and drops some. V and J calls and clone size follow that table, whereas D and trimming were derived from the DNA. The sample records some 150,000 clones, 70% to 90% being singletons.

The J gene is TRBJ1-5, the V gene TRBV20-1; D perhaps matches TRBD1 (5 bases). This receptor was obtained from a woman aged 80 or over in a cohort sampled during active or convalescent COVID-19. The material sequenced was peripheral blood. The CDR3 region is CSASKGNSNQPQHF. The CDR3 DNA follows: TGCAGTGCTAGTAAGGGGAATAGCAATCAGCCCCAGCATTTT.